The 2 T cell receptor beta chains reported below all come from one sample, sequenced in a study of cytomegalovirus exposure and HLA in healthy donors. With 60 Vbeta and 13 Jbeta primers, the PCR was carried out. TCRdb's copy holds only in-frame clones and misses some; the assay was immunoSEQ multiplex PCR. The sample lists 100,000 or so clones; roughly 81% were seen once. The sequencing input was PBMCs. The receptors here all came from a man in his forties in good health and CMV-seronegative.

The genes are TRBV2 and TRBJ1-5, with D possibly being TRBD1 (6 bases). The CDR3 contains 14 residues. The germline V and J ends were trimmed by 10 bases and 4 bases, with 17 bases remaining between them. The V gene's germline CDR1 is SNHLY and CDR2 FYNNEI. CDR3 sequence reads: CATSPTGLNQPQHF. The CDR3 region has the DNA TGTGCCACCTCCCCGACAGGCCTAAATCAGCCCCAGCATTTT.

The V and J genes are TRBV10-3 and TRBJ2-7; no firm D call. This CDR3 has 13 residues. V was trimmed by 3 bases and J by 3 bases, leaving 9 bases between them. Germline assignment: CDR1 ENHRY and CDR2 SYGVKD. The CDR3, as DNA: TGTGCCATCAGTGATACAGAGATCTACGAGCAGTACTTC. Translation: CAISDTEIYEQYF.